This is a list of T cell receptor beta chains from one sample in a study of blood T cell repertoires in COVID-19. TCRdb's table, derived via immunoSEQ multiplex PCR, lists solely in-frame clones and lacks some. The sample includes 85,000 to 100,000 clones, roughly 80% of them seen just once. The sample was peripheral blood. These TCRs come from an elderly man with COVID-19, enrolled during active disease. The CDR3 runs from the conserved cysteine through the conserved F or W. A D gene is named only where the DNA matches it firmly. For some rows the clone size is stated as once, few or many, or as a class when expanded; others skip it.

D gene,J gene,V gene,clone size,CDR3 DNA,CDR3 protein
TRBD1,TRBJ2-7,TRBV7-9,-,TGTGCCAGCAGCCTAAGCCCGGGACAGGGGCTATACGAGCAGTACTTC,CASSLSPGQGLYEQYF
-,TRBJ2-7,TRBV21-1,-,TGTGCCAGCAGCAAAGTTTCTAGATCTCACGAGCAGTACTTC,CASSKVSRSHEQYF
TRBD2,TRBJ2-3,TRBV7-9,-,TGTGCCAGCAGCCCCGCCGGACTAGAAAGCACAGATACGCAGTATTTT,CASSPAGLESTDTQYF
-,TRBJ1-1,TRBV7-3,-,TGTGCCAGCAGCTTACATGACAGAGAGAACACTGAAGCTTTCTTT,CASSLHDRENTEAFF
TRBD1,TRBJ2-1,TRBV28,-,TGTGCCAGCAGTCCCCCGGACAGGGTGCGCGGTGAGCAGTTCTTC,CASSPPDRVRGEQFF
TRBD2,TRBJ2-2,TRBV7-8,-,TGTGCCAGCCTCCGGACTAGCGGGAGGGCCGGGGACACCGGGGAGCTGTTTTTT,CASLRTSGRAGDTGELFF
TRBD1,TRBJ2-5,TRBV25-1,once,TGTGCCAGCAGTGAATACCGGGACAGGTGGGGGGAGACCCAGTACTTC,CASSEYRDRWGETQYF
-,TRBJ1-1,TRBV18,-,TGTGCCAGCTCACCATCGGGGAAGGGTGCGAACACTGAAGCTTTCTTT,CASSPSGKGANTEAFF
TRBD1,TRBJ2-2,TRBV3-1/TRBV3-2,-,TGTGCCAGCAGCCTTGAGACAGGGGCGAACACCGGGGAGCTGTTTTTT,CASSLETGANTGELFF
-,TRBJ2-6,TRBV27,-,TGTGCCAGCAGTATGGTCAGTTCCTCTGGGGCCAACGTCCTGACTTTC,CASSMVSSSGANVLTF
TRBD2,TRBJ2-7,TRBV2,-,TGTGCCAGCAGTGAAAGCAGCGGGGGACTGTACGAGCAGTACTTC,CASSESSGGLYEQYF
TRBD1,TRBJ1-6,TRBV25-1,few,TGTGCCAGCGGGGACAGGGAGGATTCACCCCTCCACTTT,CASGDREDSPLHF
TRBD1,TRBJ2-7,TRBV5-8,-,TGTGCCAGCAGCTTGGCCTGGTACAGGGGGCACAACGAGCAGTACTTC,CASSLAWYRGHNEQYF